Following are 28 T cell receptor beta chains from one sample sequenced in a study of blood T cell repertoires in COVID-19. Profiled with immunoSEQ multiplex PCR; TCRdb holds only in-frame clones, not every one. The sample has under 300,000 clones; 65% to 90% are singletons. The sample comprised peripheral blood. The source is a woman between 65 and 79 years old with COVID-19, enrolled during active disease.

This rearrangement joins TRBV5-1 to TRBJ2-2, with 9 bases fitting TRBD1. The CDR3 contains 17 residues. The V gene's germline CDR1 is SGHRS and CDR2 YFSETQ. The V gene end was trimmed by 4 bases and the J gene end by 4 bases; junction bases not matched to a gene: 11. In DNA, the CDR3 is TGCGCCAGCAGCCCTGTTACAGGGGGCAGCGGCACCGGGGAGCTGTTTTTT. It specifies CASSPVTGGSGTGELFF.

The chain uses TRBV13 and TRBJ1-1, with D perhaps matching TRBD1 (5 bases). Trimming pared 4 bases from V and 1 base from J, leaving 19 bases between. The CDR3 consists of 17 residues. Germline CDR1 and CDR2: PRHDT and FYEKMQ (reference sequence). The DNA of the CDR3 is TGTGCCAGCAGCTCACTCGGGAGGGGCCCCCCGAACACTGAAGCTTTCTTT. It specifies CASSSLGRGPPNTEAFF. The complete variable domain, with remaining parts taken from reference TRBV13 and TRBJ1-1, reads AAGVIQSPRHLIKEKRETATLKCYPIPRHDTVYWYQQGPGQDPQFLISFYEKMQSDKGSIPDRFSAQQFSDYHSELNMSSLELGDSALYFCASSSLGRGPPNTEAFFGQGTRLTVV.

This clone showed up just once. This chain links TRBV18 with TRBJ2-1, with D possibly TRBD1 on 6 matching bases. Germline V lookup: CDR1 KGHSH, CDR2 LQKENI. The CDR3 consists of 14 residues. Trimming pared 5 bases from V and 2 bases from J, leaving 10 bases between. CDR3 sequence: CASSSYRAYNEQFF. CDR3 DNA sequence: TGTGCCAGCTCAAGCTACAGGGCCTACAATGAGCAGTTCTTC.

In its sample, this clone was seen once. DNA for the CDR3: TGTGCCAGCAGTCCGCCTGGAGATGAGCAGTTCTTC. This codes for CASSPPGDEQFF. The chain recombines TRBV27 with TRBJ2-1; D gene ambiguous. Germline V gene lookup returns CDR1 MNHEY and CDR2 SMNVEV (reference sequence). The CDR3 consists of 12 residues. The V gene lost 5 bases and the J gene lost 8 bases, with 10 bases spanning the gap.

The chain employs TRBV28 and TRBJ1-2, with a tentative D call TRBD1 (6 bases). The CDR3 loop spans 14 amino acids. V was clipped by 6 bases and J by 4 bases, with 15 bases between them. Germline V CDR1 and CDR2: MDHEN, SYDVKM. The CDR3 protein is CASSQRTASYGYTF. CDR3 DNA sequence: TGTGCCAGCAGCCAACGGACAGCCTCCTATGGCTACACCTTC.

This clone was counted a single time. The chain has TRBV9 and TRBJ2-2; 9 bases fit TRBD1. Trimming took 6 bases from V and 5 from J; bases not matched to a gene: 14. This CDR3 has 17 amino acids. Per germline, CDR1 SGDLS and CDR2 YYNGEE. The CDR3, as DNA: TGTGCCAGCACCCAGAGGGAACAGGGGGCGATGACCGGGGAGCTGTTTTTT. Translated, it gives CASTQREQGAMTGELFF. The full variable domain, in which reference TRBV9 and TRBJ2-2 provide the parts outside the CDR3, is DSGVTQTPKHLITATGQRVTLRCSPRSGDLSVYWYQQSLDQGLQFLIQYYNGEERAKGNILERFSAQQFPDLHSELNLSSLELGDSALYFCASTQREQGAMTGELFFGEGSRLTVL.

The J gene is TRBJ1-6, the V gene TRBV19, with 9 bases aligning to TRBD1. The V gene's germline CDR1 is LNHDA and CDR2 SQIVND (reference sequence). The trim removed 5 bases at V and 9 bases at J, leaving 11 bases unmatched. The CDR3 has 16 amino acids. For the CDR3, the DNA is TGTGCCAGTAGTGACCGATGGGACAGGGCTGTTTCACCCCTCCACTTT. Translation gives CASSDRWDRAVSPLHF. The whole variable domain, remainder taken from reference TRBV19 and TRBJ1-6, is DGGITQSPKYLFRKEGQNVTLSCEQNLNHDAMYWYRQDPGQGLRLIYYSQIVNDFQKGDIAEGYSVSREKKESFPLTVTSAQKNPTAFYLCASSDRWDRAVSPLHFGNGTRLTVT.

This rearrangement joins TRBV9 to TRBJ1-3, with 9 bases aligning to TRBD1. The CDR3 runs 15 residues. Losses at the gene ends were 4 bases for V and 2 bases for J; bases not matched to a gene: 4. Germline loops: CDR1 SGDLS, CDR2 YYNGEE. The CDR3 region has the DNA TGTGCCAGCAGCATTACAGGGGGCACTGGAAACACCATATATTTT. Translating it yields CASSITGGTGNTIYF.

This clone appeared a single time. The gene calls are TRBV6-5 and TRBJ2-7; D may be TRBD1 (5 bases). V was cut by 4 bases and J by 2 bases, with 12 bases left in between. Germline CDR1 reads MNHEY; CDR2 reads SVGAGI. The CDR3 extends over 14 amino acids. The chain's CDR3 is CASSSLARAYEQYF. The CDR3 DNA follows: TGTGCCAGCAGTTCCCTTGCCAGGGCCTACGAGCAGTACTTC.

The rearrangement joins TRBV24-1 to TRBJ2-2, with 9 bases lining up with TRBD1. Trimming at V came to 4 bases and at J to 7 bases, leaving 15 bases not matched to a gene. Germline CDR1 and CDR2: KGHDR and SFDVKD. CDR3 length: 18 amino acids. CDR3: CATSDPITGTGYIGELFF. The CDR3 region has the DNA TGTGCCACCAGTGACCCTATTACCGGGACAGGGTATATCGGGGAGCTGTTTTTT.

This clone was counted once. V usage is TRBV21-1 and J usage is TRBJ1-3. TRBV21-1 is annotated as a pseudogene. This CDR3 is built from 13 residues. The CDR3 DNA reads as TGTGCCAGCAGCAGGGCGGGTGGAAACACCATATATTTT. Translating gives CASSRAGGNTIYF.

On this clone itself: Other DNA sequences in the same sample also yield this CDR3. The chain has TRBV27 and TRBJ2-7; 9 nucleotides line up with TRBD1. The CDR3 runs to 14 residues. V was clipped by 2 bases and J by 1 base; unmatched bases: 0. Germline V gene sequence: CDR1 MNHEY, CDR2 SMNVEV (reference sequence). The CDR3 DNA follows: TGTGCCAGCAGTTTAGGGACAGGGTCCTACGAGCAGTACTTC. It specifies CASSLGTGSYEQYF.

This chain uses TRBV5-1 with TRBJ1-2, with D perhaps TRBD1 (6 bases). The ends were cut back, 1 base at V and 3 bases at J, with 10 bases in the middle. The CDR3 spans 14 residues. From germline, CDR1 is SGHRS and CDR2 YFSETQ. CDR3 amino acids: CASSLWGQDYGYTF. The CDR3 nucleotides read TGCGCCAGCAGCTTGTGGGGGCAAGACTATGGCTACACCTTC.

This sequence joins TRBV7-9 and TRBJ1-1; D not certain. The V and J ends lost 7 bases and 3 bases respectively, with 12 bases between them. The CDR3 sequence is 13 residues long. Germline V gene lookup returns CDR1 SEHNR and CDR2 FQNEAQ (reference sequence). The CDR3 coding sequence is TGTGCCAGCAACGTCAGGCCGGACACTGAAGCTTTCTTT. Protein product: CASNVRPDTEAFF.

The chain employs TRBV11-2 and TRBJ1-2, with 7 bases fitting TRBD1. V lost 5 bases to trimming and J lost 5 bases; unmatched junction nucleotides: 2. The CDR3 length is 12 residues. The germline gives CDR1 SGHAT, CDR2 FQNNGV. In DNA form, the CDR3 reads TGTGCCAGCAGCGAGACAGGGTATGGCTACACCTTC. It specifies CASSETGYGYTF.

The J gene is TRBJ2-1, the V gene TRBV3-1 (or the pseudogene TRBV3-2), with 10 bases aligning to TRBD2. The CDR3 consists of 14 residues. V trimming: 5 bases; J trimming: 9 bases; junction bases outside the gene matches: 7. The germline gives CDR1 LGHDT, CDR2 YNNKEL (reference sequence). This CDR3 is CASSDGLADTEQFF. The CDR3 DNA is TGTGCCAGCAGCGACGGACTAGCGGATACTGAGCAGTTCTTC.

To note about this clone: Within the sample, other DNA sequences also encode this same CDR3. This chain connects TRBV9 to TRBJ2-7; D is perhaps TRBD1 (6 bases). Germline V gene sequence: CDR1 SGDLS, CDR2 YYNGEE. The CDR3 has 13 residues. Trimming pared 2 bases from V and 2 bases from J, leaving 8 bases between. The CDR3 is CASSVGQPYEQYF. CDR3 nucleotide sequence: TGTGCCAGCAGCGTGGGACAACCCTACGAGCAGTACTTC.

J is TRBJ1-2 and V is TRBV7-2; 12 positions match TRBD1. Germline CDR1 reads SGHTA; CDR2 reads FQGNSA. CDR3 length: 13 residues. V dropped 8 bases and J dropped 8; count of bases not matched to a gene: 6. CDR3 coding DNA: TGTGCCAGCCCGGGACAGGGGGCGGGAGGCTACACCTTC. It yields the protein CASPGQGAGGYTF.

The chain links TRBV27 to TRBJ2-7; D is perhaps TRBD1 (6 bases). V shed 0 bases and J shed 7 bases, with 16 bases lying between them. The CDR3 consists of 15 residues. The V gene's germline CDR1 is MNHEY and CDR2 SMNVEV (reference sequence). The CDR3 coding sequence is TGTGCCAGCAGTTTATCAGGGATCCTAACAGGGGAGCAGTACTTC. Amino acids: CASSLSGILTGEQYF.

This clone appeared a single time. The chain combines TRBV13 with TRBJ1-1; 7 nucleotides line up with TRBD1. The CDR3 sequence is 15 residues long. The junction had 9 bases not matched to a gene; V was cut back by 5 bases and J by 3 bases. Germline assignment: CDR1 PRHDT and CDR2 FYEKMQ (reference sequence). In DNA form, the CDR3 reads TGTGCCAGCAGCCGACGACAGGGAAGGGACACTGAAGCTTTCTTT. This translates into CASSRRQGRDTEAFF. Full variable domain (missing parts from reference TRBV13 and TRBJ1-1): AAGVIQSPRHLIKEKRETATLKCYPIPRHDTVYWYQQGPGQDPQFLISFYEKMQSDKGSIPDRFSAQQFSDYHSELNMSSLELGDSALYFCASSRRQGRDTEAFFGQGTRLTVV.

The chain is built from TRBV5-4 and TRBJ1-2, with D possibly being TRBD1 (6 bases). Between the trimmed V and J ends, which lost 4 bases and 4 bases, there was a span of 17 bases. The CDR3 loop spans 15 amino acids. Germline CDR1 SGHNT, CDR2 YYREEE (reference sequence). The CDR3 loop reads CASSTSGRQVYGYTF. CDR3 nucleotides: TGTGCCAGCAGCACTTCGGGGAGACAGGTCTATGGCTACACCTTC.

This clone was found once. This chain links TRBV12-3 or TRBV12-4 with TRBJ2-3, with D hard to call. V lost 3 bases, J lost 6 bases, and 10 bases lay in between. There are 13 residues in the CDR3. CDR3 bases: TGTGCCAGCAGTTTTCTACGGTTGGATACGCAGTATTTT. As protein: CASSFLRLDTQYF.

The rearrangement joins TRBV6-5 to TRBJ2-7; 7 bases match TRBD1. V shed 4 bases and J 4 bases; nucleotides not matched to a gene: 7. Looked up from germline, CDR1 is MNHEY and CDR2 is SVGAGI. This CDR3 spans 14 amino acids. In DNA form, the CDR3 reads TGTGCCAGCAGTTTCAACCGGGACAGATACGAGCAGTACTTC. Its translation is CASSFNRDRYEQYF.

This chain joins TRBV5-1 and TRBJ2-1; 9 positions agree with TRBD2. The CDR3 contains 19 residues. Trimming took 3 bases from V and 0 from J; bases not matched to a gene: 13. Per germline, CDR1 SGHRS and CDR2 YFSETQ. CDR3 DNA sequence: TGCGCCAGCAGCTCGGCGGGACTAGCAGGTCCGAGCTCCTACAATGAGCAGTTCTTC. Protein sequence: CASSSAGLAGPSSYNEQFF.

The V call is TRBV4-3, the J call TRBJ1-1, with a weak D call TRBD1 (5 bases). CDR1 is LGHNA and CDR2 is YSLEER in the germline V gene. This CDR3 spans 13 amino acids. Trimming shortened V by 4 bases and J by 5 bases, and 11 bases separated the two germline ends. The CDR3 DNA reads TGCGCCAGCAGCCGGGACGGGGGGACTGAAGCTTTCTTT. This gives the protein CASSRDGGTEAFF.

This clone was detected only a few times. The chain employs TRBV2 and TRBJ1-1; TRBD1 might be the D (6 bases). Trimming removed 7 bases from V and 4 bases from J, with 19 bases in between. Germline V gene lookup returns CDR1 SNHLY and CDR2 FYNNEI. The CDR3 loop spans 15 amino acids. The CDR3 here is CASTRTTGRGTEAFF. The DNA for the CDR3 is TGTGCCAGCACAAGAACAACAGGGAGGGGCACTGAAGCTTTCTTT.

The chain employs TRBV27 and TRBJ2-2; a possible D gene is TRBD2 (5 bases). Germline assignment: CDR1 MNHEY and CDR2 SMNVEV (reference sequence). The CDR3 consists of 16 residues. V shed 2 bases and J shed 5 bases, with 15 bases lying between them. CDR3 protein: CASSLVRVEGTGELFF. CDR3 coding DNA: TGTGCCAGCAGTTTAGTGCGGGTAGAGGGAACCGGGGAGCTGTTTTTT.

Concerning this clone: The sample has other DNA sequences that encode this CDR3 too. The chain recombines TRBV5-1 with TRBJ2-5; 7 bases fit TRBD1. CDR3 length equals 14 residues. Per the germline V gene, CDR1 is SGHRS and CDR2 is YFSETQ. Losses at the gene ends were 4 bases for V and 5 bases for J; bases not matched to a gene: 8. CDR3 amino acids: CASSLTGSQETQYF. For the CDR3, the DNA is TGCGCCAGCAGCCTGACAGGGTCCCAGGAGACCCAGTACTTC.